The clone carrying this T cell receptor beta chain has only a few counts. Its specificity is not known. In the ophthalmopathy cohort, Clinical Activity Score was at least 3, NOSPECS grade at least 4, and duration under 3 months. The source material, RNA transcripts, was used to amplify TCR beta CDR3 regions. HTBI primers were employed in a first-round RT-PCR of the TCR CDR3. TCRdb re-derived calls from the multiplex PCR reads in MiXCR, one entry per CDR3 protein. Seen here are some 350,000 distinct CDR3 sequences, around 15% observed once, and the top ten hold approximately 19%. The CDR3 has 16 residues. V lost 0 bases to trimming and J lost 6 bases; unmatched junction nucleotides: 6. Germline V gene data show CDR1 as MGHRA and CDR2 as YSYEKL. The data were obtained in a study of T cells in Graves' hyperthyroidism and ophthalmopathy. Overall study results and limits: A median around 6.8 months before onset, the model predicted ophthalmopathy. In the blood, most expanded thyroid clonotypes above 0.001 appeared as well. Separation of ophthalmopathy from stable hyperthyroidism was achieved by a 13 V-J model.

The sequenced sample was blood. The TCR originated in a woman aged 55-70 years with Graves' ophthalmopathy. The chain recombines TRBV4-1 with TRBJ2-1; TRBD2 matches at 9 bases. CDR3 protein: CASSQDRSSGTNEQFF. CDR3 bases: TGCGCCAGCAGCCAAGATAGATCTAGCGGGACCAATGAGCAGTTCTTC.